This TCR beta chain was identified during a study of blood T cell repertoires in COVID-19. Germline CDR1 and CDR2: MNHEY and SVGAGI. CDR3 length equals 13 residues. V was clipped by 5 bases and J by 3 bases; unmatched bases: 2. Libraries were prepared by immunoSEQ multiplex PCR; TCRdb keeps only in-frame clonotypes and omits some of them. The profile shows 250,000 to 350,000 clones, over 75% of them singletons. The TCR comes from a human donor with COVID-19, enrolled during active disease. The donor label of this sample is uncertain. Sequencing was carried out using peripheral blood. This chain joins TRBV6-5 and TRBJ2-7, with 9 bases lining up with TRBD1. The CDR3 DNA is TGTGCCAGCAGTAGGGACAGGGACTACGAGCAGTACTTC. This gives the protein CASSRDRDYEQYF.